These 20 T cell receptor beta chains were all obtained from the same sample, sequenced in a study of response to subunit inactivated influenza vaccine. TCRdb re-derived calls from the RT-PCR reads in MiXCR, one entry per CDR3 protein. The sample carries approximately 520,000 distinct CDR3 sequences, 25% recorded once. The material was CD4+ T cells sorted from PBMCs, obtained 4 to 6 days after vaccination. The receptors shown here come from a man aged 50-60 years who received an inactivated influenza vaccine.

The gene calls are TRBV20-1 and TRBJ2-5; 10 nucleotides align to TRBD2. Germline CDR1 is DFQATT and CDR2 is SNEGSKA (reference sequence). The length of the CDR3 is 15 residues. Germline trimming cut 6 bases from V and 0 bases from J; bases unmatched to any gene: 7. CDR3 sequence: CSAQLAGLYQETQYF. CDR3 coding DNA: TGCAGTGCGCAACTAGCGGGGCTGTACCAAGAGACCCAGTACTTC.

This clonotype was seen a handful of times. The chain links TRBV11-2 to TRBJ2-4, with D possibly TRBD1 on 5 matching bases. CDR1 is SGHAT and CDR2 is FQNNGV in the germline V gene. The CDR3 totals 13 residues. Trimming stripped 1 base from V and 7 bases from J, with 8 bases between. This chain's CDR3 is CASSLGRANIQYF. The CDR3 DNA reads TGTGCCAGCAGCTTAGGCAGGGCGAACATTCAGTACTTC.

This clonotype was detected only a few times. The gene calls are TRBV5-6 and TRBJ2-7, with D possibly being TRBD2 (6 bases). CDR1 and CDR2 from the germline V gene are SGHDT and YYEEEE. The CDR3 length is 13 residues. V lost 4 bases to trimming and J lost 6 bases, with 14 bases between them. CDR3 sequence (DNA): TGTGCCAGCAGCCGTCGACTAGGCCGCGAGCAGTACTTC. Residues: CASSRRLGREQYF.

This clonotype was observed a handful of times. V and J are TRBV20-1 and TRBJ2-3; D call uncertain. V dropped 3 bases and J dropped 2 bases, with 12 bases sitting between them. Looked up from germline, CDR1 is DFQATT and CDR2 is SNEGSKA (reference sequence). The CDR3 covers 14 residues. CDR3 sequence (DNA): TGCAGTGCTAGTATGGCTGTCCCCACAGATACGCAGTATTTT. Its translation: CSASMAVPTDTQYF.

V and J are TRBV29-1 and TRBJ2-1; 12 bases fit TRBD2. Trimming took 5 bases from V and 4 from J; bases not matched to a gene: 15. Germline values: CDR1 SQVTM, CDR2 ANQGSEA. CDR3 length equals 18 residues. CDR3 in DNA: TGCAGCGTTCCAACTATGAAAAGGGGACTAGCGGGTTACAATGAGCAGTTCTTC. Translating it yields CSVPTMKRGLAGYNEQFF.

The chain couples TRBV7-2 to TRBJ1-5, with 8 positions matching TRBD1. Germline V gene lookup returns CDR1 SGHTA and CDR2 FQGNSA. V lost 5 bases, J lost 3 bases, and 6 bases stayed unmatched. This CDR3 contains 15 residues. CDR3 DNA sequence: TGTGCCAGCAGCCGACAGGGGCGCCCCAATCAGCCCCAGCATTTT. Its protein is CASSRQGRPNQPQHF.

The V call is TRBV4-3, the J call TRBJ1-1, with TRBD1 as a possible D gene (5 bases). V was trimmed by 0 bases and J by 5 bases, leaving 16 bases between them. Germline V CDR1 and CDR2: LGHNA, YSLEER. The CDR3 loop spans 16 amino acids. CDR3 residues: CASSQDPPGFGTEAFF. The CDR3 DNA sequence: TGCGCCAGCAGCCAAGATCCCCCAGGGTTTGGTACTGAAGCTTTCTTT.

The chain uses TRBV3-1 and TRBJ1-1; D gene unclear. Germline CDR1 and CDR2: LGHDT and YNNKEL (reference sequence). Trimming took off 7 bases at V and 4 bases at J, with 10 bases between the two ends. The CDR3 covers 12 residues. CDR3 sequence reads: CASTQVGTEAFF. In DNA form, the CDR3 reads TGTGCCAGCACCCAGGTGGGCACTGAAGCTTTCTTT.

This clonotype was recorded a few times. The chain employs TRBV5-1 and TRBJ2-3, with 8 bases that match TRBD2. Germline V gives CDR1 SGHRS, CDR2 YFSETQ. The CDR3 sequence is 14 residues long. V was pared by 4 bases and J by 5 bases, with 6 bases of the junction left unmatched. CDR3 coding DNA: TGCGCCAGCAGCCCGGGGGGGGTTAAAGATACGCAGTATTTT. Residues: CASSPGGVKDTQYF.

The chain couples TRBV5-5 to TRBJ2-7; 7 nucleotides line up with TRBD1. Losses at the gene ends were 6 bases for V and 2 bases for J; bases not matched to a gene: 5. The V gene's germline CDR1 is SGHKS and CDR2 YYEKEE (reference sequence). This CDR3 has 13 residues. The CDR3 spells CASNDRVTYEQYF. The DNA of the CDR3 is TGTGCCAGCAACGACAGGGTTACCTACGAGCAGTACTTC.

This clonotype turned up a few times. V usage is TRBV20-1 and J usage is TRBJ2-3; no firm D call. Germline loops: CDR1 DFQATT, CDR2 SNEGSKA (reference sequence). The CDR3 has 13 amino acids. The CDR3 nucleotides read TGCAGGGCCGCGGCGCCTCGCACAGATACGCAGTATTTT. Translated, it gives CRAAAPRTDTQYF.

Points on this clonotype: A read error may be the cause here, since a much bigger clone is one base away. This sequence joins TRBV6-5 and TRBJ2-2, with TRBD1 identical over 7 bases. CDR3 length equals 14 residues. CDR1 MNHEY and CDR2 SVGAGI come from the germline V gene. The V segment lost 4 bases and the J segment 4 bases; nucleotides outside the gene matches: 3. The CDR3 here is CASSFNRGTGELFF. The CDR3 nucleotides read TGTGCCAGCAGTTTTAACAGGGGCACCGGGGAGCTGTTTTTT.

The V call is TRBV12-3 or TRBV12-4, the J call TRBJ2-3; TRBD1 matches at 9 bases. The V gene end was trimmed by 3 bases and the J gene end by 0 bases; junction bases not matched to a gene: 13. The CDR3 consists of 19 residues. CDR3 sequence reads: CASSFSWDREKTSTDTQYF. As DNA, the CDR3 is TGTGCCAGCAGTTTCTCTTGGGACAGGGAGAAAACTAGCACAGATACGCAGTATTTT.

The chain employs TRBV20-1 and TRBJ1-4; D remains ambiguous. Trimming took off 0 bases at V and 11 bases at J, with 16 bases between the two ends. The CDR3 sequence is 14 residues long. Looked up from germline, CDR1 is DFQATT and CDR2 is SNEGSKA (reference sequence). CDR3 sequence: CSAREEDGGGKLFF. The CDR3 DNA sequence: TGCAGTGCTAGAGAAGAGGACGGCGGAGGGAAACTGTTTTTT.

This clonotype was detected a few times. This sequence joins TRBV5-1 and TRBJ1-2, with 8 bases aligning to TRBD1. This CDR3 is built from 15 residues. Germline V CDR1 and CDR2: SGHRS, YFSETQ. V lost 4 bases and J lost 5; bases outside the gene matches: 10. CDR3 DNA sequence: TGCGCCAGCAGCACCGACGGACAGGGAGCGTATGGCTACACCTTC. Translation: CASSTDGQGAYGYTF.

The chain carries TRBV9 and TRBJ2-5; 12 bases align to TRBD2. This CDR3 has 18 amino acids. The germline V gene encodes CDR1 SGDLS and CDR2 YYNGEE. V was pared by 2 bases and J by 1 base, with 9 bases of the junction left unmatched. The CDR3 here is CASSVSALAGGFQETQYF. CDR3 nucleotide sequence: TGTGCCAGCAGCGTGTCAGCACTAGCGGGGGGTTTCCAAGAGACCCAGTACTTC.

The chain couples TRBV6-1 to TRBJ2-7, with a possible D match to TRBD1 (5 bases). CDR1 and CDR2 (germline): MNHNS, SASEGT. V lost 8 bases and J 3 bases, leaving 11 bases between the germline ends. CDR3 length equals 12 residues. The CDR3 DNA follows: TGTGCCAGCCGGTTGACAGTCTACGAGCAGTACTTC. Translating gives CASRLTVYEQYF.

The J gene is TRBJ1-1, the V gene TRBV29-1; 9 bases are a match to TRBD1. The germline CDR1 and CDR2 sequences are SQVTM and ANQGSEA. CDR3 size: 14 residues. The ends lost 6 bases at V and 4 bases at J; junction bases unmatched: 9. CDR3 sequence (DNA): TGCAGCGTATCAATCGGGACAGGGCTCACTGAAGCTTTCTTT. It is translated as CSVSIGTGLTEAFF.

This clonotype has a handful of counts. The rearrangement links TRBV4-1 to TRBJ2-5; 14 bases align to TRBD2. J lost 9 bases, V lost 2 bases, and 8 bases had no gene match. CDR1 is MGHRA and CDR2 is YSYEKL in the germline V gene. There are 16 residues in the CDR3. The CDR3 reads CASSQSGTSGGSAQYF. Written as DNA, the CDR3 is TGCGCCAGCAGCCAATCCGGGACTAGCGGGGGATCGGCCCAGTACTTC.

The CDR3 region has the DNA TGCGCCAGCAGCTTGGCCCCAGGGGGCGCGGGGGCCAACGTCCTGACTTTC. Amino acids: CASSLAPGGAGANVLTF. V and J are TRBV5-1 and TRBJ2-6, with 8 bases that match TRBD1. V shed 0 bases, J shed 4 bases, and the junction held 6 bases outside the gene matches. CDR3 length equals 17 residues. The germline V gene has CDR1 SGHRS and CDR2 YFSETQ.